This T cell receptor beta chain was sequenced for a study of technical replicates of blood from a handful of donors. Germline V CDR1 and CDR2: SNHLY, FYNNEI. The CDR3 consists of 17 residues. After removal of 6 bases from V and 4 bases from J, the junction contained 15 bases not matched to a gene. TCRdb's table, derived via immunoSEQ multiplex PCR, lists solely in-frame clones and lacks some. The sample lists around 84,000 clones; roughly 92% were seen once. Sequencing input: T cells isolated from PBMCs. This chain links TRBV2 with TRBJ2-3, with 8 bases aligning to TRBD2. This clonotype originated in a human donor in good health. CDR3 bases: TGTGCCAGCAGAGGACTTCTTGGTAGCGGGGAGTCAGATACGCAGTATTTT. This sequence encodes CASRGLLGSGESDTQYF. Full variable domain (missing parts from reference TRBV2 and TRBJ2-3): EPEVTQTPSHQVTQMGQEVILRCVPISNHLYFYWYRQILGQKVEFLVSFYNNEISEKSEIFDDQFSVERPDGSNFTLKIRSTKLEDSAMYFCASRGLLGSGESDTQYFGPGTRLTVL.